This TCR beta chain emerged from a study of CD8+ T cells in alopecia areata. Treatment specified: oral pan-JAK inhibitor, 5-10 mg twice daily. Concerning this clone: This sample includes further DNA sequences coding for the same CDR3.

With 3 bases clipped from V and 7 bases from J, the junction kept 6 bases outside the gene matches. Looked up from germline, CDR1 is SGDLS and CDR2 is YYNGEE. The CDR3 contains 15 residues. Extracted RNA was reverse transcribed, and the resulting cDNA served as sequencing template. The repertoire was sequenced with immunoSEQ multiplex PCR; TCRdb's copy has only in-frame clones and lacks some. The sample lists under 250,000 clones, approximately 72% occurring once. The source is a human donor with alopecia areata. This chain connects TRBV9 to TRBJ2-1; TRBD1 aligns across 11 bases. The starting material was CD4+ T cells sorted from blood, obtained between weeks 44 and 45, from a patient treated with tofacitinib. The chain's CDR3 is CASSERDRGRNEQFF. As DNA, the CDR3 is TGTGCCAGCAGCGAACGGGACAGGGGGAGGAATGAGCAGTTCTTC.